The 5 T cell receptor beta chains given below trace back to one sample, sequenced in a study of T-cell memory formation after mild COVID-19. MiXCR, run by TCRdb on the 5' RACE reads, gives a single entry per CDR3 protein. The table has some 450,000 distinct CDR3 sequences, around 17% seen once; the top ten hold roughly 21%. Input material: PBMCs or a T cell subset sorted from them (not recorded which). Receptors were obtained from a man aged 18-30 years who had mild COVID-19 (a few samples of this study predate the infection). Cell type and time point are not known.

The genes are TRBV6-2 or TRBV6-3 and TRBJ2-7; perhaps D is TRBD1 or TRBD2 (6 bases each). V lost 5 bases, J lost 6 bases, and 20 bases lay in between. CDR3 size: 15 residues. CDR1 and CDR2 (germline): MNHEY, SVGEGT. CDR3: CASSPTRGRSGEQYF. The CDR3 DNA is TGTGCCAGCAGTCCGACCCGGGGGCGCTCGGGCGAGCAGTACTTC.

J is TRBJ2-7 and V is TRBV9; 8 bases are a match to TRBD1. The CDR3 is made up of 14 amino acids. Germline lookup yields CDR1 SGDLS and CDR2 YYNGEE. J lost 4 bases, V lost 4 bases, and 7 bases had no gene match. CDR3 coding DNA: TGTGCCAGCAGCCCAAAGGGACAGGCGTACGAGCAGTACTTC. It encodes CASSPKGQAYEQYF.

This clonotype was counted between two and nine times. The chain links TRBV10-3 to TRBJ1-1; D not certain. Germline V gene lookup returns CDR1 ENHRY and CDR2 SYGVKD. Between the trimmed V and J ends, which lost 6 bases and 1 base, there was a span of 6 bases. The CDR3 loop spans 12 amino acids. The DNA of the CDR3 is TGTGCCATCAGCTCAGCGAACACTGAAGCTTTCTTT. It codes for CAISSANTEAFF.

This clonotype has only one observation. This chain uses TRBV7-9 with TRBJ2-3; TRBD2 agrees at 14 bases. This CDR3 is 17 amino acids long. CDR1 SEHNR and CDR2 FQNEAQ come from the germline V gene (reference sequence). The V segment lost 5 bases and the J segment 2 bases; nucleotides outside the gene matches: 6. CDR3 sequence reads: CASSPWTSGGITDTQYF. CDR3 DNA: TGTGCCAGCAGCCCCTGGACTAGCGGGGGGATCACAGATACGCAGTATTTT.

This chain uses TRBV7-3 with TRBJ2-7, with D tentatively TRBD1 (6 bases). Per germline, CDR1 SGHTA and CDR2 FQGTGA. The CDR3 is made up of 13 amino acids. The V end lost 2 bases, the J end lost 4 bases, and 9 bases lay between the germline ends. CDR3: CASSLQQGYEQYF. CDR3 DNA: TGTGCCAGCAGCTTACAACAGGGTTACGAGCAGTACTTC.